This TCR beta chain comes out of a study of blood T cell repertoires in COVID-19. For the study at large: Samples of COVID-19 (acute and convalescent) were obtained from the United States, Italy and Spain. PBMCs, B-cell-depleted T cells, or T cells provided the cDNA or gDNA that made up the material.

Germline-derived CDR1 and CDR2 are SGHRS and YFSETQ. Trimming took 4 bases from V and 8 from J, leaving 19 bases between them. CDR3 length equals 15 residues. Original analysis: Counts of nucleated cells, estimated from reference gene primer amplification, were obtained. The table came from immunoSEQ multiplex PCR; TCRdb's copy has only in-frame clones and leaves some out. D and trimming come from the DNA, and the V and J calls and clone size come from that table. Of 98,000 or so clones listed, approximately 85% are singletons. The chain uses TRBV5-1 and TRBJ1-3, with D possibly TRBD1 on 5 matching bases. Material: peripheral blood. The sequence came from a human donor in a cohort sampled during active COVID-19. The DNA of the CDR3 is TGCGCCAGCAGCGCCCCGTTGGACATGGGGTACACCATATATTTT. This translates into CASSAPLDMGYTIYF.